This is a list of T cell receptor beta chains from one sample in a study of glioma-infiltrating T cells. TCRdb re-called the multiplex PCR reads through MiXCR, storing one row per CDR3 protein. The sample records about 190,000 distinct CDR3 sequences, over 30% being singletons. The sequenced sample consisted of glioma tissue, nonneoplastic brain tissue, or PBMCs (not recorded which). The receptors derive from a human donor with low-grade glioma or glioblastoma, undergoing nonglioma brain surgery, or in good health (not recorded which). CDR3s include the opening cysteine and the closing phenylalanine or tryptophan.

V	J	CDR3
TRBV6-1	TRBJ2-2	CASSLGWRAPPGELFF
TRBV29-1	TRBJ2-7	CSVEDGAYEQYF
TRBV29-1	TRBJ2-6	CSVLGADGANVLTF
TRBV28	TRBJ2-2	CASSSPGRNTGELFF
TRBV4-1	TRBJ2-1	CASSQAGSSYNEQFF
TRBV27	TRBJ2-2	CASSSLTSFPGELFF
TRBV12-5	TRBJ2-3	CASGSGQGSTDTQYF
TRBV18	TRBJ2-7	CASSPPLGQGEYEQYF
TRBV4-3	TRBJ2-3	CASSQEWRSTDTQYF
TRBV20-1	TRBJ2-1	CSARPGLAGYNEQFF
TRBV6-1	TRBJ2-7	CASSAQSGSGYEQYF
TRBV4-3	TRBJ2-3	CASSPQFGDTDTQYF
TRBV5-1	TRBJ2-1	CASSLVLSGGTGHEQFF
TRBV7-9	TRBJ1-3	CASSFLEKPSGNTIYF
TRBV24-1	TRBJ2-7	CATQGRTSYEQYF
TRBV12-3/TRBV12-4	TRBJ1-2	CASSSPGGNYGYTF